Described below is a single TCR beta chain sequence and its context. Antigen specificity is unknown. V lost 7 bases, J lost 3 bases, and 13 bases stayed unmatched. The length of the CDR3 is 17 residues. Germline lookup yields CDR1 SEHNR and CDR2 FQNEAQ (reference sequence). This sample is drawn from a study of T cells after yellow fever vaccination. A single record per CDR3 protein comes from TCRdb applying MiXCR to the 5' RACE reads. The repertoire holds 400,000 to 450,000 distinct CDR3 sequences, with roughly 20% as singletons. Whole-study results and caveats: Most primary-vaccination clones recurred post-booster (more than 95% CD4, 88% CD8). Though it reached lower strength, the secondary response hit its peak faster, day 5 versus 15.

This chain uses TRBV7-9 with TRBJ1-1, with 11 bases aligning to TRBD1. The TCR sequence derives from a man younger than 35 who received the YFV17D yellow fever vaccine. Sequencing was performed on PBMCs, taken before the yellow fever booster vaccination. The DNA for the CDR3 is TGTGCCAGCACGCTTAATTTGTGGGGACAGGGGGACACTGAAGCTTTCTTT. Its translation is CASTLNLWGQGDTEAFF.